One and the same sample provided the 19 T cell receptor beta chains below, sequenced in a study of T cells of healthy individuals. Each CDR3 protein is one row after TCRdb ran MiXCR on the 5' RACE reads. The table shows 60,000 to 75,000 distinct CDR3 sequences, with around 15% occurring only once. The receptors shown here come from a human donor in good health.

The sample holds many counts of this clonotype. The rearrangement uses TRBV11-3 and TRBJ2-3, with a weak D call TRBD2 (6 bases). The CDR3 contains 14 residues. The germline gives CDR1 SGHNT, CDR2 YENEEA. Trimming left V 4 bases short and J 11 bases short, with 19 bases between. In DNA form, the CDR3 reads TGTGCCAGCAGCTCCCCCGGGAGCAATCGCGGGCAGTATTTT. Residues: CASSSPGSNRGQYF. The whole variable domain, filled in from reference TRBV11-3 and TRBJ2-3, reads EAGVVQSPRYKIIEKKQPVAFWCNPISGHNTLYWYLQNLGQGPELLIRYENEEAVDDSQLPKDRFSAERLKGVDSTLKIQPAELGDSAVYLCASSSPGSNRGQYFGPGTRLTVL.

V usage is TRBV4-1 and J usage is TRBJ2-5, with TRBD2 as a possible D gene (6 bases). Germline V gene sequence: CDR1 MGHRA, CDR2 YSYEKL. The CDR3 totals 13 residues. Trimming left V 4 bases short and J 5 bases short, with 11 bases between. The DNA for the CDR3 is TGCGCCAGCAGCCGCGGAGGGCTCGAGACCCAGTACTTC. Translated, it gives CASSRGGLETQYF.

There are a few counts of this clonotype. CDR3 region: CASSQQPGTVTDTQYF. CDR3 coding DNA: TGTGCCAGCAGCCAACAACCCGGGACAGTCACAGATACGCAGTATTTT. The genes are TRBV3-1 and TRBJ2-3; 7 bases match TRBD1. CDR1 is LGHDT and CDR2 is YNNKEL in the germline V gene (reference sequence). The CDR3 is 16 amino acids. Germline trimming cut 2 bases from V and 2 bases from J; bases unmatched to any gene: 7.

In its sample, this clonotype was seen many times. The rearrangement uses TRBV2 and TRBJ1-1; D is ambiguous. This CDR3 region has 12 residues. Germline lookup yields CDR1 SNHLY and CDR2 FYNNEI. V lost 6 bases to trimming and J lost 4 bases, with 9 bases between them. The CDR3 region has the DNA TGTGCCAGCAGGGAGGAGGGCACTGAAGCTTTCTTT. The encoded protein is CASREEGTEAFF.

This clonotype was recorded many times. This chain links TRBV3-1 with TRBJ1-1, with D perhaps matching TRBD1 (5 bases). This CDR3 has 13 residues. CDR1 and CDR2 (germline): LGHDT, YNNKEL (reference sequence). V was shortened by 4 bases and J by 5 bases, with 11 bases between the two germline ends. CDR3 in amino acids: CASSRKGETEAFF. DNA for the CDR3: TGTGCCAGCAGCCGTAAAGGGGAGACTGAAGCTTTCTTT.

This sequence joins TRBV7-9 and TRBJ1-5; 7 nucleotides align to TRBD1. Trimming removed 1 base from V and 1 base from J; junction bases left unmatched: 4. The CDR3 runs to 16 residues. Germline loops: CDR1 SEHNR, CDR2 FQNEAQ (reference sequence). Here the CDR3 reads CASSLDQGVSNQPQHF. DNA of the CDR3: TGTGCCAGCAGCTTAGATCAGGGGGTGAGCAATCAGCCCCAGCATTTT.

The chain employs TRBV25-1 and TRBJ2-5, with unresolved D. The V gene lost 3 bases and the J gene lost 5 bases, with 4 bases spanning the gap. CDR1 MGHDK and CDR2 SYGVNS come from the germline V gene. The CDR3 is made up of 11 amino acids. The CDR3 loop is CASSDMETQYF. Here the CDR3 DNA reads TGTGCCAGCAGTGATATGGAGACCCAGTACTTC. Variable domain in full (rest from reference TRBV25-1 and TRBJ2-5): EADIYQTPRYLVIGTGKKITLECSQTMGHDKMYWYQQDPGMELHLIHYSYGVNSTEKGDLSSESTVSRIRTEHFPLTLESARPSHTSQYLCASSDMETQYFGPGTRLLVL.

This clonotype was seen repeatedly, ten times or more. V usage is TRBV27 and J usage is TRBJ2-7, with D perhaps matching TRBD1 (5 bases). The germline V gene encodes CDR1 MNHEY and CDR2 SMNVEV (reference sequence). The CDR3 has 16 residues. V was shortened by 2 bases and J by 2 bases, with 16 bases between the two germline ends. The CDR3 coding sequence is TGTGCCAGCAGTTTAGGCCCTGGTAGGGGTGCCTACGAGCAGTACTTC. Translated: CASSLGPGRGAYEQYF.

This clonotype was picked up a small number of times. This chain links TRBV7-9 with TRBJ1-1; D remains ambiguous. V was shortened by 8 bases and J by 2 bases, with 12 bases between the two germline ends. Germline V CDR1 and CDR2: SEHNR, FQNEAQ (reference sequence). This CDR3 has 13 amino acids. CDR3 in DNA: TGTGCCAGCGAAGCCCAGGCCAACACTGAAGCTTTCTTT. This sequence encodes CASEAQANTEAFF.

This clonotype appeared many times. This chain links TRBV12-3 or TRBV12-4 with TRBJ1-1; D is uncertain. Trimming left V 4 bases short and J 1 base short, with 7 bases between. This CDR3 contains 13 residues. CDR3 sequence reads: CASSSRGNTEAFF. DNA for the CDR3: TGTGCCAGCAGTTCCCGGGGGAACACTGAAGCTTTCTTT.

This clonotype has a handful of counts. The rearrangement links TRBV11-2 to TRBJ2-7, with 8 bases that match TRBD2. Unmatched junction bases numbered 14, after V lost 6 bases and J lost 7 bases. This CDR3 is 15 amino acids long. From germline, CDR1 is SGHAT and CDR2 FQNNGV. CDR3 region: CASRLGIAGPKEQYF. DNA for the CDR3: TGTGCCAGCAGACTCGGGATAGCGGGACCGAAAGAGCAGTACTTC. Variable domain in full (rest from reference TRBV11-2 and TRBJ2-7): EAGVAQSPRYKIIEKRQSVAFWCNPISGHATLYWYQQILGQGPKLLIQFQNNGVVDDSQLPKDRFSAERLKGVDSTLKIQPAKLEDSAVYLCASRLGIAGPKEQYFGPGTRLTVT.

The rearrangement uses TRBV7-8 and TRBJ2-7; TRBD1 is a possible D gene (6 bases). The V and J ends lost 0 bases and 5 bases respectively, with 11 bases between them. The CDR3 loop spans 14 amino acids. Germline CDR1 SGHVS, CDR2 FQNEAQ. The CDR3 here is CASSLAWGQDEQYF. The CDR3, as DNA: TGTGCCAGCAGCTTAGCGTGGGGGCAGGACGAGCAGTACTTC.

In regard to this clonotype: This could be a read error, since a much larger clone is one nucleotide away. The V and J genes are TRBV20-1 and TRBJ2-1; D unclear. Looked up from germline, CDR1 is DFQATT and CDR2 is SNEGSKA (reference sequence). The CDR3 extends over 16 amino acids. The CDR3 region has the DNA TGCGGTGCTAGACCCCTAATGAGGAGCTCCTACAATGAGCAGTTCTTC. As protein: CGARPLMRSSYNEQFF.

The rearrangement uses TRBV6-5 and TRBJ1-2, with 11 positions matching TRBD1. The junction had 6 bases not matched to a gene; V was cut back by 2 bases and J by 4 bases. Germline CDR1 is MNHEY and CDR2 is SVGAGI. CDR3 length: 16 amino acids. Here the CDR3 DNA reads TGTGCCAGCAGTTACACCGGGACAGGGGGGCTCTATGGCTACACCTTC. It translates to CASSYTGTGGLYGYTF.

The CDR3: CASSLEAGASYEQYF. The CDR3 nucleotides read TGTGCCAGCAGCCTCGAGGCGGGAGCATCCTACGAGCAGTACTTC. The J gene is TRBJ2-7, the V gene TRBV5-5; 7 nucleotides line up with TRBD2. Trimming at V came to 4 bases and at J to 1 base, leaving 8 bases not matched to a gene. The CDR3 spans 15 residues. The V gene's germline CDR1 is SGHKS and CDR2 YYEKEE (reference sequence).

The chain couples TRBV7-8 to TRBJ2-5; 11 nucleotides agree with TRBD2. The CDR3 is 16 residues long. CDR1 is SGHVS and CDR2 is FQNEAQ in the germline V gene. V trimming: 1 base; J trimming: 4 bases; junction bases outside the gene matches: 5. CDR3 sequence (DNA): TGTGCCAGCAGCTTAGGAGGTAGCGGGAGGGCAGAGACCCAGTACTTC. Translated: CASSLGGSGRAETQYF. The variable domain in full, with the rest retrieved from reference TRBV7-8 and TRBJ2-5, is GAGVSQSPRYKVAKRGQDVALRCDPISGHVSLFWYQQALGQGPEFLTYFQNEAQLDKSGLPSDRFFAERPEGSVSTLKIQRTQQEDSAVYLCASSLGGSGRAETQYFGPGTRLLVL.

The rearrangement links TRBV5-1 to TRBJ1-1; weak D call: TRBD1 (6 bases). Trimming shortened V by 0 bases and J by 0 bases, and 18 bases separated the two germline ends. Germline values: CDR1 SGHRS, CDR2 YFSETQ. The CDR3 contains 18 residues. Here the CDR3 reads CASSLGSGVLTMNTEAFF. CDR3 DNA: TGCGCCAGCAGCTTGGGGTCAGGGGTATTGACCATGAACACTGAAGCTTTCTTT.

The chain is built from TRBV10-3 and TRBJ1-5, with 10 positions matching TRBD1. V was clipped by 11 bases and J by 5 bases; unmatched bases: 3. CDR1 ENHRY and CDR2 SYGVKD come from the germline V gene. CDR3 size: 12 residues. The CDR3 coding sequence is TGTGCCTCCGGACAGGGGGATCAGCCCCAGCATTTT. Encoded protein: CASGQGDQPQHF.

This clonotype was observed at least ten times. The chain links TRBV11-1 to TRBJ1-4; D ambiguous. V lost 8 bases, J lost 7 bases, and 17 bases lay in between. Germline CDR1 and CDR2: SGHAT and FQDESV (reference sequence). The CDR3 is 14 residues long. CDR3 sequence (DNA): TGTGCCAGCTCCCGGATGGCCGCTGGTGAAAAACTGTTTTTT. It translates to CASSRMAAGEKLFF.